The 8 T cell receptor beta chains reported below all come from one sample, sequenced in a study of T cell responses to AZD1222 COVID-19 vaccine. Libraries were prepared by immunoSEQ multiplex PCR; TCRdb keeps only in-frame clonotypes and omits some of them. Here the sample spans about 97,000 clones, roughly 88% being singletons. This specimen was peripheral blood, taken on day 0 of AZD1222 vaccination. These receptors all stem from an adult in good health.

V gene TRBV6-4 combines with J gene TRBJ2-3; 9 positions match TRBD1. The V segment lost 4 bases and the J segment 1 base; nucleotides outside the gene matches: 0. The CDR3 covers 14 residues. Germline V gives CDR1 MRHNA, CDR2 SNTAGT. The CDR3 DNA reads as TGTGCCAGCAGTGGGACAGGGGGCACAGATACGCAGTATTTT. Translating it yields CASSGTGGTDTQYF.

The chain couples TRBV6-2 or TRBV6-3 to TRBJ2-2, with 10 positions matching TRBD2. V shed 4 bases, J shed 4 bases, and the junction held 3 bases outside the gene matches. The CDR3 totals 15 residues. Looked up from germline, CDR1 is MNHEY and CDR2 is SVGEGT. CDR3 residues: CASSLTSGVTGELFF. The CDR3 region has the DNA TGTGCCAGCAGTTTAACTAGCGGGGTCACCGGGGAGCTGTTTTTT.

The V gene is TRBV6-5, the J gene TRBJ2-3; 10 nucleotides align to TRBD1. Germline CDR1 is MNHEY and CDR2 is SVGAGI. CDR3 length: 14 amino acids. V dropped 6 bases and J dropped 4; count of bases not matched to a gene: 4. The DNA of the CDR3 is TGTGCCAGCAGCTTGACAGGGGGCCCAGATACGCAGTATTTT. Translated: CASSLTGGPDTQYF.

The rearrangement uses TRBV2 and TRBJ1-4; no definite D call. Per germline, CDR1 SNHLY and CDR2 FYNNEI. Trimming shortened V by 11 bases and J by 6 bases, and 16 bases separated the two germline ends. The CDR3 is made up of 13 amino acids. The CDR3 nucleotides are TGTGCCGATAGACGGAGTTCTGATGAAAAACTGTTTTTT. Translated, it gives CADRRSSDEKLFF.

This chain joins TRBV6-2 or TRBV6-3 and TRBJ1-2; 7 nucleotides match TRBD1. The ends lost 5 bases at V and 5 bases at J; junction bases unmatched: 17. The CDR3 runs to 17 residues. CDR1 MNHEY and CDR2 SVGEGT come from the germline V gene. The CDR3 sequence is CASSKSGTESQRYGYTF. CDR3 bases: TGTGCCAGCAGTAAATCCGGGACAGAGAGCCAGAGGTATGGCTACACCTTC.

The genes are TRBV5-4 and TRBJ2-6, with D hard to call. This CDR3 has 14 residues. The V gene lost 2 bases and the J gene lost 4 bases, with 7 bases spanning the gap. Looked up from germline, CDR1 is SGHNT and CDR2 is YYREEE (reference sequence). Written as DNA, the CDR3 is TGTGCCAGCAGCTTTGGGCCGGGGGCCAACGTCCTGACTTTC. It specifies CASSFGPGANVLTF. The variable domain in full, with the rest retrieved from reference TRBV5-4 and TRBJ2-6, is ETGVTQSPTHLIKTRGQQVTLRCSSQSGHNTVSWYQQALGQGPQFIFQYYREEENGRGNFPPRFSGLQFPNYSSELNVNALELDDSALYLCASSFGPGANVLTFGAGSRLTVL.

The rearrangement uses TRBV6-5 and TRBJ1-1, with 9 bases matching TRBD1. Losses at the gene ends were 6 bases for V and 2 bases for J; bases not matched to a gene: 4. Germline V lookup: CDR1 MNHEY, CDR2 SVGAGI. The CDR3 is 14 residues long. The CDR3, as DNA: TGTGCCAGCAGACAGGGGGCGAGTAACACTGAAGCTTTCTTT. Protein product: CASRQGASNTEAFF.

V and J are TRBV30 and TRBJ2-7, with D hard to call. CDR1 GTSNPN and CDR2 SVGIG come from the germline V gene (reference sequence). V lost 3 bases and J lost 9, with 18 bases in between. This CDR3 spans 13 amino acids. CDR3 residues: CAWSPDLPTRQYF. Here the CDR3 DNA reads TGTGCCTGGAGCCCAGACTTACCTACGAGGCAGTACTTC.